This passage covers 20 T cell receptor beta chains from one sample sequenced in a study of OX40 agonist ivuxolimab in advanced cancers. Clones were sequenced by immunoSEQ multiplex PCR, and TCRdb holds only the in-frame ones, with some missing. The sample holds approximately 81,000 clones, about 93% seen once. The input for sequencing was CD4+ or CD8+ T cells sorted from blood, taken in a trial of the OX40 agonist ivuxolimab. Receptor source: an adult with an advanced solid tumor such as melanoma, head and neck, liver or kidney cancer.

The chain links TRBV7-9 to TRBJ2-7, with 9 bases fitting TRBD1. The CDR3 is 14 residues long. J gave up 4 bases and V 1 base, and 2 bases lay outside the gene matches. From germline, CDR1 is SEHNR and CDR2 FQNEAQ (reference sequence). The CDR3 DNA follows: TGTGCCAGCAGCTTAGTACAGGGGGCATACGAGCAGTACTTC. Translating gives CASSLVQGAYEQYF.

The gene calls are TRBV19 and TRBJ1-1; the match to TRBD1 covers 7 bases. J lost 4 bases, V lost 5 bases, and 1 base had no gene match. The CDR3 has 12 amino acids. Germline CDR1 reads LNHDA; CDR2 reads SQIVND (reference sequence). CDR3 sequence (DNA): TGTGCCAGTAGTGCAGGGGGCACTGAAGCTTTCTTT. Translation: CASSAGGTEAFF.

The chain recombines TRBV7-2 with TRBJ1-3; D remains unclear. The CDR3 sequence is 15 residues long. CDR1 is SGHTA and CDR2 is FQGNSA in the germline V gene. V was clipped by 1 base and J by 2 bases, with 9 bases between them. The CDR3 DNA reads TGTGCCAGCAGCTTAGTGCAGGAGGCTGGAAACACCATATATTTT. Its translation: CASSLVQEAGNTIYF. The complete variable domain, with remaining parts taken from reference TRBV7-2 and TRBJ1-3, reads GAGVSQSPSNKVTEKGKDVELRCDPISGHTALYWYRQSLGQGLEFLIYFQGNSAPDKSGLPSDRFSAERTGGSVSTLTIQRTQQEDSAVYLCASSLVQEAGNTIYFGEGSWLTVV.

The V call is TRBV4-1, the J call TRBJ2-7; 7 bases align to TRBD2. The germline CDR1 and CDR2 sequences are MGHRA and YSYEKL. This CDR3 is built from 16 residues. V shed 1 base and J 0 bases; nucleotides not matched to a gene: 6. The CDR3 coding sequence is TGCGCCAGCAGCCAAGGGGGGGGAGGGTCCTCCTACGAGCAGTACTTC. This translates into CASSQGGGGSSYEQYF.

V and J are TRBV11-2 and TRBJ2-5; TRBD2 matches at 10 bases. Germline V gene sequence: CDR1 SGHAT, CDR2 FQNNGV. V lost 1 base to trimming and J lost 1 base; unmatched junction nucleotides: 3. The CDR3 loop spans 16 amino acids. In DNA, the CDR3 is TGTGCCAGCAGCTTAGCGCTAGCGGGGGTCCAAGAGACCCAGTACTTC. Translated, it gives CASSLALAGVQETQYF.

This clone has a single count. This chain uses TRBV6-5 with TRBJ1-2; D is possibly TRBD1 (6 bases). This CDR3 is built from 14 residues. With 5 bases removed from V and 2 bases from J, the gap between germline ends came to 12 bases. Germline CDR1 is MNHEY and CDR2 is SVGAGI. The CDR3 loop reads CASSEGDTNYGYTF. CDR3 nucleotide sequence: TGTGCCAGCAGTGAAGGGGACACCAACTATGGCTACACCTTC.

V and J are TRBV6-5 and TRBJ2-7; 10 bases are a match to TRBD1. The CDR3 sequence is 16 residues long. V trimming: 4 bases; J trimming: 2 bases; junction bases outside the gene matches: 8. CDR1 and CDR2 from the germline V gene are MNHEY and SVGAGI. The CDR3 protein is CASSFSAGTGAYEQYF. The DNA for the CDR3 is TGTGCCAGCAGTTTTTCGGCCGGGACAGGGGCCTACGAGCAGTACTTC.

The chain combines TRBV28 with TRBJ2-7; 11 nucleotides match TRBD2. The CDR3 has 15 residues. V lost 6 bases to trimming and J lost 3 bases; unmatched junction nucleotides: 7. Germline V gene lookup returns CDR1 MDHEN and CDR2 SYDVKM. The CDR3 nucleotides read TGTGCCAGCAGAGAAACCGGGACTAGCGGCTACGAGCAGTACTTC. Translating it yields CASRETGTSGYEQYF.

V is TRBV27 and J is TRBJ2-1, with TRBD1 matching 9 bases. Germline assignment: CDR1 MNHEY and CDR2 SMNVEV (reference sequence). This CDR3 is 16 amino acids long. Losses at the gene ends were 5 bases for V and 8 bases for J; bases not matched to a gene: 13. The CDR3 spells CASSPPIQGALDEQFF. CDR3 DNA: TGTGCCAGCAGTCCCCCGATACAGGGGGCTTTGGATGAGCAGTTCTTC.

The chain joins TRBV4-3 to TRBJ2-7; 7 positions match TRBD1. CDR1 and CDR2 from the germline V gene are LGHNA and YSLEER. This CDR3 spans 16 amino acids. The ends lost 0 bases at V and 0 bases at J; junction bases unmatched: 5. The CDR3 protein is CASSQDGGQLSYEQYF. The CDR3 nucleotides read TGCGCCAGCAGCCAAGATGGGGGACAGCTCTCCTACGAGCAGTACTTC.

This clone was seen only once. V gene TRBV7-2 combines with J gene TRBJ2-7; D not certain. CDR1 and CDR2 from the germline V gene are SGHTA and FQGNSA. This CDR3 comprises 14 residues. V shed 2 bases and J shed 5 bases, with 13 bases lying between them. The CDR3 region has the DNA TGTGCCAGCAGCTTATCAATTTTCCCACACGAGCAGTACTTC. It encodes CASSLSIFPHEQYF.

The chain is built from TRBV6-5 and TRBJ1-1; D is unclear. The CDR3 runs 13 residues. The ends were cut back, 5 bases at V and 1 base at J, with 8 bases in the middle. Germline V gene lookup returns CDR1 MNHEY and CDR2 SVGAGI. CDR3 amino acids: CASSGPGNTEAFF. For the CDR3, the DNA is TGTGCCAGCAGTGGTCCAGGGAACACTGAAGCTTTCTTT.

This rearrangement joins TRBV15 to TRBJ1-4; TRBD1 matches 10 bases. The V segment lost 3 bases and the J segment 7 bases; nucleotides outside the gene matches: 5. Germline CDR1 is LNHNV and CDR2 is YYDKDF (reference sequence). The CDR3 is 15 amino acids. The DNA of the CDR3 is TGTGCCACCAGCAGTCGGACAGGGGGTGTTGAAAAACTGTTTTTT. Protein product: CATSSRTGGVEKLFF.

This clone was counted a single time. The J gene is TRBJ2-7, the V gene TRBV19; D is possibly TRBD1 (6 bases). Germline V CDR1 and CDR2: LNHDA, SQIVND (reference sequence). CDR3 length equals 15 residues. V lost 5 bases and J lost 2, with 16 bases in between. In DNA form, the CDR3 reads TGTGCCAGTAGTTATGGGGCCAGGGGAGCCTACGAGCAGTACTTC. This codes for CASSYGARGAYEQYF.

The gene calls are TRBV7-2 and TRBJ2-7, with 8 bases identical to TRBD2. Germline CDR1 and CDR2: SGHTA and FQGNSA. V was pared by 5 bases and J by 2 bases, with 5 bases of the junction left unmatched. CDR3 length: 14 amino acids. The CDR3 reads CASSPLAGPYEQYF. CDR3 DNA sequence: TGTGCCAGCAGCCCGCTAGCGGGCCCCTACGAGCAGTACTTC.

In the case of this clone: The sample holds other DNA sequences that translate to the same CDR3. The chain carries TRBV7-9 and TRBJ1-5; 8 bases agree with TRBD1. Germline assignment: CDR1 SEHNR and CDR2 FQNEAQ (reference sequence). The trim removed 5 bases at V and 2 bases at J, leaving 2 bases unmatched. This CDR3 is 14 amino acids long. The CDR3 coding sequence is TGTGCCAGCAGCCTGGGACAGGGCAATCAGCCCCAGCATTTT. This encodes CASSLGQGNQPQHF. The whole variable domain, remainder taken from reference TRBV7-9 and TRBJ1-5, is DTGVSQNPRHKITKRGQNVTFRCDPISEHNRLYWYRQTLGQGPEFLTYFQNEAQLEKSRLLSDRFSAERPKGSFSTLEIQRTEQGDSAMYLCASSLGQGNQPQHFGDGTRLSIL.

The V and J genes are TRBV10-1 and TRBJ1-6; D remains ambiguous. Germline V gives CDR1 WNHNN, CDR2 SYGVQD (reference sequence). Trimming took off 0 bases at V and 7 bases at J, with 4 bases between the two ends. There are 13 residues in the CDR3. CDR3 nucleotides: TGCGCCAGCAGTGAGTCGGGAAATTCACCCCTCCACTTT. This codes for CASSESGNSPLHF.

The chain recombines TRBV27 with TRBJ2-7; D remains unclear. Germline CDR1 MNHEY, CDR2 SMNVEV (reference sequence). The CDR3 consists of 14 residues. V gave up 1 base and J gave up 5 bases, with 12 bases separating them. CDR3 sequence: CASSLFPNLDEQYF. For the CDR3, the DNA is TGTGCCAGCAGTTTATTCCCTAACCTTGACGAGCAGTACTTC.

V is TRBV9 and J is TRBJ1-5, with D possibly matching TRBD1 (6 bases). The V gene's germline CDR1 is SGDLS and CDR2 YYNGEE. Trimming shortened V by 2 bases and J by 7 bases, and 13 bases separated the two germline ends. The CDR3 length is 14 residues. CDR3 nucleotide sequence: TGTGCCAGCAGCGTGGGTCAGGGGATACAGCCCCAGCATTTT. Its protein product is CASSVGQGIQPQHF.

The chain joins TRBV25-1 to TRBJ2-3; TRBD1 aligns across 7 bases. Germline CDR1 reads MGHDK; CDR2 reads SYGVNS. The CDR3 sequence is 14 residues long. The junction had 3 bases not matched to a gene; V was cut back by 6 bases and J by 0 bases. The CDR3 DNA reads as TGTGCCAGCAGAACAGGGGCTAGCACAGATACGCAGTATTTT. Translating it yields CASRTGASTDTQYF.